The clone carrying this TCR beta chain was observed many times. Its antigen is not identified. From germline, CDR1 is LNHDA and CDR2 SQIVND (reference sequence). The CDR3 length is 13 residues. V shed 3 bases and J shed 3 bases, with 9 bases lying between them. The data were obtained in a study of T cell repertoires in cytomegalovirus infection. Study details: Matching HLA type and CMV infection were both indicated by public TCR beta signatures.

TCRdb processed the reads anew with MiXCR; each CDR3 protein has one entry. The profile covers around 440,000 distinct CDR3 sequences, with about 10% appearing a single time and roughly 10% taken by the ten largest. Broader study findings: Clonotype analysis showed dominance of the ex vivo response by HLA-C-restricted CMV-specific TCR beta clonotypes.

The sequence derives from a human donor in good health (CMV status not recorded). Some clones in this sample may be carry-over from other donors' samples. The V gene is TRBV19, the J gene TRBJ2-7; a weak D match, TRBD1 (6 bases). The specimen sequenced was PBMCs. CDR3 sequence (DNA): TGTGCCAGTAGTATTCAGGACAGCTACGAGCAGTACTTC. Its protein is CASSIQDSYEQYF.